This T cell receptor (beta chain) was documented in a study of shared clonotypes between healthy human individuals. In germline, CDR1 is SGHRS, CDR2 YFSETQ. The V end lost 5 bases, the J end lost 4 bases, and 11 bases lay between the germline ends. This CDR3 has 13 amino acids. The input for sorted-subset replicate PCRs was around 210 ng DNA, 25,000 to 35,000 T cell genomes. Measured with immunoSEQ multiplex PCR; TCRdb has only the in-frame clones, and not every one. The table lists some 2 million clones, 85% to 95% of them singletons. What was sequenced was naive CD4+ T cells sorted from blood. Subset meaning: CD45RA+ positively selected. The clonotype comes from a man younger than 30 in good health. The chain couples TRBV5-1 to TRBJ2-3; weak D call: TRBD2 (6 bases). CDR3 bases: TGCGCCAGCAGGGCTAGCGTGGCAGATACGCAGTATTTT. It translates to CASRASVADTQYF.